The source of this T cell receptor (beta chain) is a study of T cell responses to AZD1222 COVID-19 vaccine. General study findings and limits: Donors, mostly white British, included more females; clonal diversity was possibly underestimated. Across spike, vaccine-associated CD4 TCRs were found, dominant at 160-218 and 743-854.

In the case of this clone: The antigen is not known.

TCRdb's copy holds only in-frame clones and misses some; the assay was immunoSEQ multiplex PCR. The sample holds approximately 190,000 clones, 90% to 95% seen once. The CDR3 loop spans 15 amino acids. V dropped 8 bases and J dropped 0; count of bases not matched to a gene: 6. Germline V gene lookup returns CDR1 SNHLY and CDR2 FYNNEI. The chain uses TRBV2 and TRBJ2-4, with 8 bases aligning to TRBD1. The receptor comes from an adult in good health. Sequences were derived from peripheral blood, sampled on day 0 of AZD1222 vaccination. The CDR3 spells CASQGQGLAKNIQYF. The CDR3 region has the DNA TGTGCCAGCCAAGGACAGGGCCTAGCCAAAAACATTCAGTACTTC. The full variable domain, rest sourced from reference TRBV2 and TRBJ2-4, is EPEVTQTPSHQVTQMGQEVILRCVPISNHLYFYWYRQILGQKVEFLVSFYNNEISEKSEIFDDQFSVERPDGSNFTLKIRSTKLEDSAMYFCASQGQGLAKNIQYFGAGTRLSVL.